The 14 T cell receptor beta chains in this list originate from one sample, sequenced in a study of CD8 T cells in Susac syndrome. RNA totalling about 0.45 to 1 ug underwent reverse transcription with random hexamers. TCRdb used MiXCR to reprocess the immunoSEQ multiplex PCR reads, holding one entry per CDR3 protein. The repertoire holds under 200,000 distinct CDR3 sequences, with 85% to 95% as singletons. The sequencing sample was made of CD4+ T cells from PBMCs. These receptors originate from a human donor with Susac syndrome.

The chain employs TRBV20-1 and TRBJ1-2; TRBD1 matches at 8 bases. Trimming removed 6 bases from V and 5 bases from J; junction bases left unmatched: 2. CDR1 is DFQATT, CDR2 SNEGSKA, per germline (reference sequence). The CDR3 totals 11 residues. The CDR3 nucleotides are TGCAGTGCGCGGACAGGGTATGGCTACACCTTC. Amino acid sequence: CSARTGYGYTF.

V and J are TRBV2 and TRBJ2-7; tentative D call: TRBD1 (5 bases). The CDR3 consists of 12 residues. Trimming took off 6 bases at V and 2 bases at J, with 8 bases between the two ends. From germline, CDR1 is SNHLY and CDR2 FYNNEI. CDR3 nucleotide sequence: TGTGCCAGCAGAGTAGGGGCCTACGAGCAGTACTTC. It encodes CASRVGAYEQYF.

This chain connects TRBV12-3 or TRBV12-4 to TRBJ1-4; no firm D call. The CDR3 contains 13 residues. Trimming shortened V by 7 bases and J by 4 bases, and 10 bases separated the two germline ends. CDR3 residues: CASTPGFNEKLFF. The CDR3 DNA follows: TGTGCCAGCACCCCGGGCTTTAATGAAAAACTGTTTTTT.

V usage is TRBV20-1 and J usage is TRBJ2-1, with TRBD2 matching over 15 bases. This CDR3 spans 15 amino acids. V was pared by 8 bases and J by 5 bases, with 7 bases of the junction left unmatched. Germline values: CDR1 DFQATT, CDR2 SNEGSKA (reference sequence). CDR3 sequence reads: CSRNGLAGGHNEQFF. The CDR3 nucleotides are TGCAGTAGGAATGGACTAGCGGGGGGGCACAATGAGCAGTTCTTC.

This clonotype was recorded once. The V call is TRBV20-1, the J call TRBJ2-1, with D tentatively TRBD1 (5 bases). This CDR3 spans 12 amino acids. Between the trimmed V and J ends, which lost 3 bases and 6 bases, there was a span of 9 bases. Per the germline V gene, CDR1 is DFQATT and CDR2 is SNEGSKA (reference sequence). CDR3 amino acids: CSASGQGNEQFF. The CDR3, as DNA: TGCAGTGCTAGTGGCCAGGGCAATGAGCAGTTCTTC.

J is TRBJ2-2 and V is TRBV5-1; D not resolved. The V and J ends lost 5 bases and 1 base respectively, with 9 bases between them. Germline V lookup: CDR1 SGHRS, CDR2 YFSETQ. This CDR3 contains 14 residues. The CDR3 coding sequence is TGCGCCAGCAGGTTCGGGCTGAACACCGGGGAGCTGTTTTTT. This codes for CASRFGLNTGELFF.

The rearrangement uses TRBV25-1 and TRBJ2-7, with D possibly matching TRBD2 (5 bases). The V gene's germline CDR1 is MGHDK and CDR2 SYGVNS. The CDR3 contains 13 residues. The V and J ends lost 1 base and 9 bases respectively, with 13 bases between them. The CDR3 sequence is CASSESRRVWQYF. Here the CDR3 DNA reads TGTGCCAGCAGTGAATCTAGGCGGGTTTGGCAGTACTTC.

This clonotype has only one observation. The chain couples TRBV6-5 to TRBJ2-7, with TRBD2 as a possible D gene (7 bases). Deletions cut 3 bases from V and 0 bases from J, with 15 bases between. The germline V gene has CDR1 MNHEY and CDR2 SVGAGI. This CDR3 has 16 amino acids. CDR3 bases: TGTGCCAGCAGTTATTTGGCGGGGGCTAGCTCCTACGAGCAGTACTTC. Translation: CASSYLAGASSYEQYF.

The chain employs TRBV4-3 and TRBJ1-1; D is undetermined. Germline CDR1 and CDR2: LGHNA and YSLEER. Trimming removed 0 bases from V and 1 base from J, with 9 bases in between. The CDR3 consists of 15 residues. For the CDR3, the DNA is TGCGCCAGCAGCCAAGATCACCAGCAGAACACTGAAGCTTTCTTT. Its protein product is CASSQDHQQNTEAFF.

This chain uses TRBV7-9 with TRBJ1-5, with a weak D call TRBD1 (6 bases). Germline values: CDR1 SEHNR, CDR2 FQNEAQ (reference sequence). This CDR3 has 17 amino acids. Trimming removed 0 bases at V and 7 bases at J, with 19 bases between. The CDR3: CASSLAVGTPVEQPQHF. In DNA form, the CDR3 reads TGTGCCAGCAGCTTAGCGGTCGGGACACCCGTGGAGCAGCCCCAGCATTTT.

Only one count was recorded for this clonotype. The rearrangement joins TRBV4-1 to TRBJ2-7; maybe TRBD2 (6 bases). The ends were cut back, 0 bases at V and 5 bases at J, with 20 bases in the middle. CDR1 and CDR2 from the germline V gene are MGHRA and YSYEKL. The CDR3 covers 17 residues. CDR3: CASSQDSDAGTGDEQYF. CDR3 coding DNA: TGCGCCAGCAGCCAAGATAGTGATGCGGGGACGGGGGACGAGCAGTACTTC.

The gene calls are TRBV20-1 and TRBJ2-1; 13 bases are shared with TRBD2. Germline CDR1 DFQATT, CDR2 SNEGSKA (reference sequence). The CDR3 covers 18 residues. The V and J ends lost 6 bases and 5 bases, in that order; junction bases with no gene match: 16. CDR3 loop: CSAEGTSGGAMGDNEQFF. CDR3 sequence (DNA): TGCAGTGCGGAGGGCACTAGCGGGGGGGCCATGGGCGACAATGAGCAGTTCTTC.

This clonotype was picked up one time. This sequence joins TRBV18 and TRBJ2-7, with D perhaps TRBD1 or TRBD2 (5 bases each). The CDR3 totals 12 residues. Germline V CDR1 and CDR2: KGHSH, LQKENI. Between the trimmed V and J ends, which lost 3 bases and 7 bases, there was a span of 10 bases. The CDR3 DNA reads TGTGCCAGCTCACCGGGGACGGGGGAGCAGTACTTC. This encodes CASSPGTGEQYF.

The chain employs TRBV7-7 and TRBJ2-5; 8 positions agree with TRBD2. The CDR3 length is 15 residues. V shed 4 bases, J shed 3 bases, and the junction held 7 bases outside the gene matches. Germline V gene data show CDR1 as SSHAT and CDR2 as FNYEAQ (reference sequence). The CDR3, as DNA: TGTGCCAGCAGCTATCGGGCGGGGGGCGAAGAGACCCAGTACTTC. Encoded protein: CASSYRAGGEETQYF.